The sequence of this T cell receptor beta chain was determined in a study of patients and donors after allogeneic stem cell transplantation. The CDR3 is made up of 14 amino acids. The germline V and J ends were trimmed by 0 bases and 5 bases, with 11 bases remaining between them. Germline assignment: CDR1 SGHNT and CDR2 YYREEE (reference sequence). TCRdb ran MiXCR on the RT-PCR reads and lists one entry per CDR3 protein. The table has hundreds of thousands of distinct CDR3 sequences, around 15% seen once; the top ten hold 7.2%. The TCR comes from a human donor who was either an allogeneic HSCT recipient or a stem cell or donor lymphocyte infusion donor (not recorded which). It is not recorded whose cells these are; they may come from a transplant donor. The chain uses TRBV5-4 and TRBJ2-5, with D possibly called TRBD1 or TRBD2 (5 bases each). Material for sequencing was blood, either unsorted or a sorted T cell fraction (not recorded which). CDR3 sequence (DNA): TGTGCCAGCAGCTTGGGAGGGGCGGCTGAGACCCAGTACTTC. Protein product: CASSLGGAAETQYF.